This T cell receptor beta chain was captured in a study of blood T cell repertoires in COVID-19. Turning to the study itself: COVID-19 samples collected from the United States, Italy and Spain covered acute and convalescent phases. From T cells, B-cell-depleted T cells, or PBMCs came the material, which was cDNA or gDNA.

V was clipped by 5 bases and J by 12 bases, with 23 bases between them. The CDR3 is 16 amino acids. CDR1 and CDR2 from the germline V gene are SGHTA and FQGNSA. Original analysis: Estimated nucleated cell counts came from reference gene primer amplification. The protocol was immunoSEQ multiplex PCR, while the TCRdb copy is restricted to in-frame clones and leaves out a portion. V, J and clone size derive from that table, while D and trimming were established from the DNA sequence. The table lists about 210,000 clones, about 86% of them singletons. Donors were grouped by their self-reported clinical history.

The sequence was collected from a woman in her forties or fifties with acute COVID-19. The genes are TRBV7-2 and TRBJ1-6; D call uncertain. Source material: PBMCs or T cells enriched from blood (not recorded which). CDR3 DNA sequence: TGTGCCAGCAGCCATAGCTGGCCTAGCCCCGTGAGACCCCTCCACTTT. Residues: CASSHSWPSPVRPLHF.